These 5 T cell receptor beta chains originate from one sample sequenced in a study of radiotherapy plus CTLA-4 blockade in lung cancer. TCRdb keeps only in-frame clones here, not all; method: immunoSEQ multiplex PCR. The sample shows 20,000 to 30,000 clones, 60% to 85% of them seen only once. This sample comprised peripheral blood, obtained from a patient treated with radiotherapy plus ipilimumab. The receptors were sampled from a human donor with non-small cell lung cancer whose response to radiotherapy plus ipilimumab could not be evaluated.

CDR3 sequence (DNA): TGTGCCAGCAGCCCGACAGGGGGCGAGGTCTATGGCTACACCTTC. Translation: CASSPTGGEVYGYTF. The chain recombines TRBV7-9 with TRBJ1-2; 10 bases are a match to TRBD1. CDR3 length: 15 residues. J gave up 4 bases and V 5 bases, and 7 bases lay outside the gene matches. Germline V gene data show CDR1 as SEHNR and CDR2 as FQNEAQ (reference sequence).

DNA for the CDR3: TGTGCCAGCAGCCTGACAGGGGGCAACACTGAAGCTTTCTTT. Protein sequence: CASSLTGGNTEAFF. The V call is TRBV7-9, the J call TRBJ1-1, with 10 bases matching TRBD1. Trimming removed 5 bases from V and 2 bases from J; junction bases left unmatched: 2. The germline gives CDR1 SEHNR, CDR2 FQNEAQ (reference sequence). This CDR3 region has 14 residues.

The V and J genes are TRBV25-1 and TRBJ1-1; D remains unclear. The CDR3 totals 15 residues. Trimming stripped 4 bases from V and 1 base from J, with 13 bases between. In germline, CDR1 is MGHDK, CDR2 SYGVNS. This chain's CDR3 is CASSGFEGQNTEAFF. DNA of the CDR3: TGTGCCAGCAGTGGGTTCGAGGGTCAGAACACTGAAGCTTTCTTT.

The chain joins TRBV6-1 to TRBJ1-1; D may be TRBD1 (6 bases). The CDR3 has 15 amino acids. Per germline, CDR1 MNHNS and CDR2 SASEGT. V lost 2 bases to trimming and J lost 5 bases, with 15 bases between them. The chain's CDR3 is CASSELRGWGTEAFF. The CDR3 region has the DNA TGTGCCAGCAGTGAACTGAGGGGGTGGGGAACTGAAGCTTTCTTT.

The V and J genes are TRBV2 and TRBJ2-7; D might be TRBD1 (5 bases). The V gene lost 8 bases and the J gene lost 3 bases, with 11 bases spanning the gap. The CDR3 extends over 12 amino acids. Germline V gene sequence: CDR1 SNHLY, CDR2 FYNNEI. The DNA for the CDR3 is TGTGCCAGCGCCAAGGGGTTCTACGAGCAGTACTTC. Its protein product is CASAKGFYEQYF.